This T cell receptor beta chain was retrieved from a study of T cell responses to AZD1222 COVID-19 vaccine. General study results and limits: Only a handful of AZD1222 recipients were seropositive at baseline. Per reports, nearly half of all spike-specific TCRs target regions that are unmutated in variants.

This table comes from immunoSEQ multiplex PCR, and its TCRdb copy is limited to in-frame clones, with some not included. The sample includes 160,000 or so clones, 70% to 90% of them seen just once. Worth noting for this clone: Its specificity is not known.

Germline V gene sequence: CDR1 LGHNA, CDR2 YSLEER. V lost 0 bases and J lost 9; bases outside the gene matches: 7. The CDR3 spans 14 residues. Specimen: peripheral blood, collected 28 days after the second dose of the MenACWY control vaccine. This chain connects TRBV4-3 to TRBJ2-7; 8 nucleotides agree with TRBD1. The TCR comes from an adult who received the MenACWY meningococcal vaccine as a control. CDR3: CASSQDNPGGVQYF. Written as DNA, the CDR3 is TGCGCCAGCAGCCAAGACAACCCAGGGGGCGTGCAGTACTTC.